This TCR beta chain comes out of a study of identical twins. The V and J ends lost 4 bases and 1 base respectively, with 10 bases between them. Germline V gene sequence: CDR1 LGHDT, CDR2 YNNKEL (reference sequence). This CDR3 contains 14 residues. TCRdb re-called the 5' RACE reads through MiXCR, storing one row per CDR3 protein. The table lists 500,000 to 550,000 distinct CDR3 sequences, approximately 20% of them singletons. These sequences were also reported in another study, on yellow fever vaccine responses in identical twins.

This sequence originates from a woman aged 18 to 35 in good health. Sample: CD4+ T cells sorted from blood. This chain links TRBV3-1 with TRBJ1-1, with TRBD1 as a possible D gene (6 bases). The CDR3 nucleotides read TGTGCCAGCAGCCGTAGGGGGGAGAACACTGAAGCTTTCTTT. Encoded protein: CASSRRGENTEAFF.